This T cell receptor (beta chain) emerged from a study of CD8 T cells in Susac syndrome. V was cut by 1 base and J by 3 bases, with 7 bases left in between. Looked up from germline, CDR1 is SGHRS and CDR2 is YFSETQ. The CDR3 covers 13 residues. It was with random hexamers that roughly 0.5 to 1 ug RNA was reverse transcribed. TCRdb analysed the immunoSEQ multiplex PCR reads with MiXCR anew, one entry per CDR3 protein. The table lists some 190,000 distinct CDR3 sequences, just under 95% of them singletons. The sample was CD4+ T cells from PBMCs. V usage is TRBV5-1 and J usage is TRBJ2-5; D is unclear. This receptor was identified in a human donor in good health. The DNA of the CDR3 is TGCGCCAGCAGCTTGCCAGGAAAAGAGACCCAGTACTTC. This encodes CASSLPGKETQYF.